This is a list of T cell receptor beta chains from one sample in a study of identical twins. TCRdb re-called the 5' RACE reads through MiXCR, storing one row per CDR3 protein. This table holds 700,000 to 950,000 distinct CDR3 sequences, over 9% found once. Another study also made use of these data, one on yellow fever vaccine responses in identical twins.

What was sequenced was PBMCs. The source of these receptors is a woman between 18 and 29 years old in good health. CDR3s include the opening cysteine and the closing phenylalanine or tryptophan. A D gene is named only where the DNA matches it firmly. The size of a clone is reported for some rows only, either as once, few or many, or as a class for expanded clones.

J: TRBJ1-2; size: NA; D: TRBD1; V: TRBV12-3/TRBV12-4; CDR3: CASSKTGSIYGYTF; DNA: TGTGCCAGCAGTAAGACAGGGTCGATCTATGGCTACACCTTC
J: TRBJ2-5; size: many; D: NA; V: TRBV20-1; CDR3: CSARGPVSGASFGTQYF; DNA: TGCAGTGCTAGAGGACCCGTATCGGGGGCGAGTTTTGGGACCCAGTACTTC
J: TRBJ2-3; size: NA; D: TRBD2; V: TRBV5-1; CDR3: CASSQASGSTDTQYF; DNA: TGCGCCAGCAGCCAGGCTAGCGGGAGCACAGATACGCAGTATTTT
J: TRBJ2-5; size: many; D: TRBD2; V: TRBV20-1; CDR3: CSARDLAGVGETQYF; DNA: TGCAGTGCTAGAGATCTGGCGGGAGTTGGAGAGACCCAGTACTTC
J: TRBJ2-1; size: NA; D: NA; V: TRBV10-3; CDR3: CAINAREIYNEQFF; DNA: TGTGCCATCAATGCACGGGAAATATACAATGAGCAGTTCTTC
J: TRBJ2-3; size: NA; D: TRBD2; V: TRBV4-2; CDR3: CASSLGLAGGLGTDTQYF; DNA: TGTGCCAGCAGCCTCGGACTAGCGGGGGGTCTTGGCACAGATACGCAGTATTTT
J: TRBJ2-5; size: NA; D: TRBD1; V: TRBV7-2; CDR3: CASTLNRGLEETQYF; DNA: TGTGCCAGCACCTTGAACAGGGGGCTTGAAGAGACCCAGTACTTC
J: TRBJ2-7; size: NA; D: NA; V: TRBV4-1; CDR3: CASGNPQLYYEQYF; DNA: TGCGCCAGCGGAAACCCCCAACTATACTACGAGCAGTACTTC
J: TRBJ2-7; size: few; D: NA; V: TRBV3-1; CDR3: CASSQLGGGIGYEQYF; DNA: TGTGCCAGCAGCCAACTCGGGGGAGGAATCGGCTACGAGCAGTACTTC
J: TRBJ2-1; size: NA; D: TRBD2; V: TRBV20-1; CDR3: CSARILLAGGSYEQFF; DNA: TGCAGTGCTAGAATTTTGCTAGCGGGAGGATCGTATGAGCAGTTCTTC
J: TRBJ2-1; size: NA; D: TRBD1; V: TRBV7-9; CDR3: CASRETAGGYEQFF; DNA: TGTGCCAGCAGGGAAACCGCAGGGGGCTATGAGCAGTTCTTC
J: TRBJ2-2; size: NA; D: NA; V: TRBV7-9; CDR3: CASSFYGMGTGELFF; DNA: TGTGCCAGCAGCTTTTACGGGATGGGCACCGGGGAGCTGTTTTTT
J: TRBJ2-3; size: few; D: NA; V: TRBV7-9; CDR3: CASSLQGQGPDTQYF; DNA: TGTGCCAGCAGCCTACAGGGCCAGGGACCAGATACGCAGTATTTT
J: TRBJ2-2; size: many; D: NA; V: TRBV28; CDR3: CASSLEGELFF; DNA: TGTGCCAGCAGTTTGGAGGGGGAGCTGTTTTTT
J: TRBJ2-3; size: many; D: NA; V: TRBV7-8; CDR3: CASSLATGVTDTQYF; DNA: TGTGCCAGCAGCTTAGCGACAGGAGTAACAGATACGCAGTATTTT
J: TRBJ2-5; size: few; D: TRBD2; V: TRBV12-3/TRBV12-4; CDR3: CASSSGLAGGRYF; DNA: TGTGCCAGCAGCTCGGGACTAGCGGGGGGTCGGTACTTC
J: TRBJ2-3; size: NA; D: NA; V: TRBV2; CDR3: CASKGSSTDTQYF; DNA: TGTGCCAGCAAGGGATCCTCCACAGATACGCAGTATTTT
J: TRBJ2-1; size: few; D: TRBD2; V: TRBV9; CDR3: CASSPLAGFNEQFF; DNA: TGTGCCAGCAGCCCACTAGCGGGATTCAATGAGCAGTTCTTC
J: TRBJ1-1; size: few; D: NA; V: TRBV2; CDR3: CASSVLQSYGTEAFF; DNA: TGTGCCAGCAGTGTATTACAGAGCTATGGCACTGAAGCTTTCTTT
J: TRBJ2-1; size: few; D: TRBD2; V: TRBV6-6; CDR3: CASSQMGLGFF; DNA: TGTGCCAGCAGCCAAATGGGACTAGGCTTCTTC
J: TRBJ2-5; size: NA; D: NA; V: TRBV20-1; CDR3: CSATRDRRETQYF; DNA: TGCAGTGCCACCCGGGACCGGCGGGAGACCCAGTACTTC
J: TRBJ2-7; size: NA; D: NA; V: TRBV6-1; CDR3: CASSEADRPSYEQYF; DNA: TGTGCCAGCAGTGAGGCTGACAGGCCCTCCTACGAGCAGTACTTC
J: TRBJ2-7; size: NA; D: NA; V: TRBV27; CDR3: CASSLRPSAHYEQYF; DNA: TGTGCCAGCAGTTTAAGGCCTAGCGCGCACTACGAGCAGTACTTC
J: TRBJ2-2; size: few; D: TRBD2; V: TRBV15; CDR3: CATSGGGAGPGELFF; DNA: TGTGCCACCAGCGGCGGGGGGGCCGGTCCCGGGGAGCTGTTTTTT
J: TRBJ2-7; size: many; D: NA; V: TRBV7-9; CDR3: CASSLSRGSSVYEQYF; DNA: TGTGCCAGCAGCCTGTCGAGAGGGAGTTCTGTCTACGAGCAGTACTTC
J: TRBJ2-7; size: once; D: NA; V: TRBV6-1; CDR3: CASTLVWSSYEQYF; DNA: TGTGCCAGCACACTCGTATGGAGCTCCTACGAGCAGTACTTC
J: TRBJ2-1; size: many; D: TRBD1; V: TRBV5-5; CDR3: CASSLEGTAYNEQFF; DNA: TGTGCCAGCAGCTTGGAAGGGACAGCCTACAATGAGCAGTTCTTC
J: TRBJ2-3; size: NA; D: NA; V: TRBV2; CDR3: CASTVRADTQYF; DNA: TGTGCCAGCACAGTGCGTGCAGATACGCAGTATTTT
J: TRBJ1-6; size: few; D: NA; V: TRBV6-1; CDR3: CASRIAPYNSPLHF; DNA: TGTGCCAGCAGGATTGCACCCTATAATTCACCCCTCCACTTT
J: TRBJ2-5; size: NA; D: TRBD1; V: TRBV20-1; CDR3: CSARQGGGETQYF; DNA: TGCAGTGCTCGACAGGGGGGAGGGGAGACCCAGTACTTC
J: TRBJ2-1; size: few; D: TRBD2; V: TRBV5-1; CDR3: CASSRLGTSGGNEQFF; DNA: TGCGCCAGCAGTCGACTGGGGACGTCGGGGGGCAATGAGCAGTTCTTC
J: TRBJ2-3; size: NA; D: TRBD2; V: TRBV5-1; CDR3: CASSLEGRGGQDTQYF; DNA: TGCGCCAGCAGCTTGGAAGGGCGGGGGGGCCAGGATACGCAGTATTTT
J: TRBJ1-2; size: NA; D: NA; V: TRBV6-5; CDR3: CASSYSLPGRNYGYTF; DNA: TGTGCCAGCAGTTACTCTCTACCGGGCCGAAACTATGGCTACACCTTC
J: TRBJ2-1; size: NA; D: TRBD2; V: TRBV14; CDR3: CASSQYTGGSNEQFF; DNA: TGTGCCAGCAGCCAATATACGGGAGGGTCGAATGAGCAGTTCTTC
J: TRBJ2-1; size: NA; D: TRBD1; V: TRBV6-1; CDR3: CASNRRGTGKVFSYNEQFF; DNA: TGTGCCAGCAACAGACGGGGGACAGGGAAGGTTTTCTCCTACAATGAGCAGTTCTTC
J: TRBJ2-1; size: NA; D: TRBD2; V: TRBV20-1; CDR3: CSARDWREFYNEQFF; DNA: TGCAGTGCTAGAGATTGGCGGGAGTTCTACAATGAGCAGTTCTTC
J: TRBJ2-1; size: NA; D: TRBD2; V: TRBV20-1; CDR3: CSAPSSGGFSYNEQFF; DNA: TGCAGTGCCCCTTCAAGCGGGGGGTTCTCTTACAATGAGCAGTTCTTC
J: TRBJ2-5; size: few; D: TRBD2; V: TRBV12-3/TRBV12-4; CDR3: CASAASGRRETQYF; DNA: TGTGCCAGCGCCGCTAGCGGGAGACGGGAGACCCAGTACTTC
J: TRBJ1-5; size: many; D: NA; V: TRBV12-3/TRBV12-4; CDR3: CASSFRQSGNQPQHF; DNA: TGTGCCAGCAGTTTCCGGCAGAGTGGCAATCAGCCCCAGCATTTT
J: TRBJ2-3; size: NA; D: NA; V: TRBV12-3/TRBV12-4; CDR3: CASSWGTLSTDTQYF; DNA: TGTGCCAGCAGTTGGGGCACGCTTAGCACAGATACGCAGTATTTT
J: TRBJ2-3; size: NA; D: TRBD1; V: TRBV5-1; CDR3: CASRPQGTGKVTDTQYF; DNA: TGCGCCAGCAGACCCCAAGGGACAGGGAAGGTCACAGATACGCAGTATTTT
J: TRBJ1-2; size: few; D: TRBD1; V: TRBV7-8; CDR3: CASSETGVYGYTF; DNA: TGTGCCAGCAGCGAAACAGGGGTCTATGGCTACACCTTC
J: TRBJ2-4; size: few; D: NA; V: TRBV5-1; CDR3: CASSLSVISGGQDIQYF; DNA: TGCGCCAGCAGCCTCTCAGTGATTTCGGGCGGGCAAGACATTCAGTACTTC
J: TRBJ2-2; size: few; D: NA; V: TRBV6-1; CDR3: CASETGLSTGELFF; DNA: TGTGCCAGCGAAACTGGGCTATCCACCGGGGAGCTGTTTTTT
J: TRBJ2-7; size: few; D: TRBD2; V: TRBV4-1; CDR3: CASSQKKAGAGPYEQYF; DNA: TGCGCCAGCAGCCAAAAAAAAGCGGGAGCGGGTCCCTACGAGCAGTACTTC
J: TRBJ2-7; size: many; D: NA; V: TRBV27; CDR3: CASSLTTSYEQYF; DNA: TGTGCCAGCAGTTTAACCACCTCCTACGAGCAGTACTTC
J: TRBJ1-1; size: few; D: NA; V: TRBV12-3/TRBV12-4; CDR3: CASTFGAEAFF; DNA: TGTGCCAGCACATTTGGGGCTGAAGCTTTCTTT
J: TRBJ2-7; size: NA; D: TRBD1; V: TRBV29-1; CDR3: CSAIAGTGSYEQYF; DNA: TGCAGCGCTATCGCCGGGACAGGTTCTTACGAGCAGTACTTC
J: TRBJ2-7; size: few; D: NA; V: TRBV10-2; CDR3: CASSESMRGGTYEQYF; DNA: TGCGCCAGCAGTGAGTCGATGAGGGGGGGAACCTACGAGCAGTACTTC
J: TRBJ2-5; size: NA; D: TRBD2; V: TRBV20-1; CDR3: CSARDYTSGQETQYF; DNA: TGCAGTGCTAGAGATTACACTAGCGGACAAGAGACCCAGTACTTC